What follows are 9 T cell receptor beta chains derived from one specimen sequenced in a study of cytomegalovirus exposure and HLA in healthy donors. PCR involved 60 Vbeta and 13 Jbeta primers. Method: immunoSEQ multiplex PCR; TCRdb's copy keeps in-frame clones and lacks some. The sample lists 250,000 to 350,000 clones, approximately 90% occurring once. The source material was PBMCs. The source is a man between 35 and 55 years old in good health and CMV-seropositive.

The V gene is TRBV27, the J gene TRBJ1-5; D is perhaps TRBD1 (5 bases). This CDR3 has 14 residues. V was pared by 3 bases and J by 6 bases, with 12 bases between. Germline CDR1 is MNHEY and CDR2 is SMNVEV (reference sequence). CDR3 nucleotides: TGTGCCAGCAGTTTCGGGGGAGCTACTCAGCCCCAGCATTTT. It yields the protein CASSFGGATQPQHF.

This clone appeared a few times. The rearrangement links TRBV4-1 to TRBJ1-1; possibly TRBD1 for D (6 bases). Per germline, CDR1 MGHRA and CDR2 YSYEKL. This CDR3 spans 16 amino acids. Trimming shortened V by 1 base and J by 2 bases, and 14 bases separated the two germline ends. DNA of the CDR3: TGCGCCAGCAGCCAAGGGGGAACAGGGATTAACACTGAAGCTTTCTTT. Translation gives CASSQGGTGINTEAFF.

The chain joins TRBV9 to TRBJ2-2, with 9 bases lining up with TRBD1. CDR1 is SGDLS, CDR2 YYNGEE, per germline. CDR3 length: 15 residues. With V trimmed by 2 bases and J by 6 bases, 5 bases remained unmatched. The CDR3 sequence: CASSVRDRESGELFF. CDR3 DNA sequence: TGTGCCAGCAGCGTGAGGGACAGGGAGTCCGGGGAGCTGTTTTTT.

The chain carries TRBV28 and TRBJ1-5, with D perhaps matching TRBD1 (6 bases). The CDR3 covers 14 residues. Deletions cut 5 bases from V and 7 bases from J, with 15 bases between. From germline, CDR1 is MDHEN and CDR2 SYDVKM. The CDR3 loop reads CASSRTDSGQPQHF. CDR3 bases: TGTGCCAGCAGTCGGACAGACAGTGGGCAGCCCCAGCATTTT.

The chain recombines TRBV4-2 with TRBJ1-2, with D unresolved. Trimming shortened V by 5 bases and J by 1 base, and 11 bases separated the two germline ends. Germline V gives CDR1 LGHNA, CDR2 YNFKEQ. CDR3 length equals 14 residues. The CDR3 is CASSRSRGNYGYTF. The CDR3 DNA follows: TGTGCCAGCAGCAGGTCTCGGGGTAACTATGGCTACACCTTC.

The chain couples TRBV14 to TRBJ1-2; D unclear. Trimming stripped 0 bases from V and 5 bases from J, with 10 bases between. CDR1 SGHDN and CDR2 FVKESK come from the germline V gene. The CDR3 totals 14 residues. The CDR3 DNA reads as TGTGCCAGCAGCCAAGATGGGCGAGGGTATGGCTACACCTTC. This gives the protein CASSQDGRGYGYTF.

This chain connects TRBV19 to TRBJ2-1; D gene uncertain. The germline V gene encodes CDR1 LNHDA and CDR2 SQIVND (reference sequence). The CDR3 contains 12 residues. The germline V and J ends were trimmed by 6 bases and 10 bases, with 13 bases remaining between them. CDR3 DNA sequence: TGTGCCAGTAGCCCGACGGCAGGAGAGCAGTTCTTC. Its translation is CASSPTAGEQFF.

The chain is built from TRBV7-9 and TRBJ2-5; 15 bases fit TRBD2. This CDR3 is built from 16 residues. CDR1 is SEHNR and CDR2 is FQNEAQ in the germline V gene (reference sequence). V lost 4 bases to trimming and J lost 7 bases; unmatched junction nucleotides: 7. The CDR3 DNA is TGTGCCAGCAGCTGGGGACTAGCGGGAGGCAGTGGGACCCAGTACTTC. Amino acid sequence: CASSWGLAGGSGTQYF.

The rearrangement joins TRBV27 to TRBJ1-5; TRBD1 matches at 8 bases. Germline CDR1 reads MNHEY; CDR2 reads SMNVEV (reference sequence). CDR3 size: 16 residues. The ends lost 6 bases at V and 4 bases at J; junction bases unmatched: 11. The CDR3 DNA reads TGTGCCAGCAGGGGGGATGGACAGGGCTTTAATCAGCCCCAGCATTTT. Its protein is CASRGDGQGFNQPQHF.